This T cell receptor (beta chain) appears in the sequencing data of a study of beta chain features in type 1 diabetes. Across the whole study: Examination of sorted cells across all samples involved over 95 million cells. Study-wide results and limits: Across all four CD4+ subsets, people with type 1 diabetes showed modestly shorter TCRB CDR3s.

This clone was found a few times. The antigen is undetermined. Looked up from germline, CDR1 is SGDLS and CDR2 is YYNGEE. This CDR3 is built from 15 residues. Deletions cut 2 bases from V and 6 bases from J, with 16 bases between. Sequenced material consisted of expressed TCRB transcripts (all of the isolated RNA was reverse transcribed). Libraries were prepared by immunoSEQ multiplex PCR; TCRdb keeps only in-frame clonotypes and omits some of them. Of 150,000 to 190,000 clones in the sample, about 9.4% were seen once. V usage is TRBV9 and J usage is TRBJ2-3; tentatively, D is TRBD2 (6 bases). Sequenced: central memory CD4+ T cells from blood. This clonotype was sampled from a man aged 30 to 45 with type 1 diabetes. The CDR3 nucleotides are TGTGCCAGCAGCGTCCTAACGGGAGCGGGCGATACGCAGTATTTT. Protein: CASSVLTGAGDTQYF.